This T cell receptor (beta chain) was obtained from a study of T cell responses to AZD1222 COVID-19 vaccine. General observations from the study: The study identified only five to seven AZD1222 recipients as seropositive at baseline. Elevations in Spike-specific TCR breadth and depth followed administration of two AZD1222 doses. Targeting of unmutated variant regions was reportedly seen in nearly half of spike-specific TCRs.

The data were produced by immunoSEQ multiplex PCR, yet TCRdb's version contains in-frame clones alone and is incomplete. Seen here are some 170,000 clones, around 90% observed once, and the top ten hold about 4.1%. As to this clone: Its antigen remains unidentified.

This TCR derives from an adult who received the MenACWY meningococcal vaccine as a control. Here the sequenced sample was peripheral blood, taken 28 days after the second dose of the MenACWY control vaccine.

CDR3 loop: CAISVSERNEQFF. In DNA form, the CDR3 reads TGTGCCATCAGTGTTTCGGAGAGGAATGAGCAGTTCTTC. The J gene is TRBJ2-1, the V gene TRBV10-3; no reliable D call. Trimming took off 4 bases at V and 7 bases at J, with 11 bases between the two ends. Germline lookup yields CDR1 ENHRY and CDR2 SYGVKD. CDR3 length: 13 amino acids.